This T cell receptor (beta chain) was retrieved from a study of T cell clonotyping in hematopoietic cell transplantation. Generated by immunoSEQ multiplex PCR, the TCRdb table keeps only in-frame clones and is missing some. This table has about 9,700 clones, over 60% appearing once. A note on this clone: Its target is unknown.

Recipients were bled about 28 days pretransplant and at posttransplant days 30, 100, 180. General study results and limits: Broader posttransplant TCR repertoire diversity was predicted by graft donor and pretransplant recipient Inverse Simpson Index values. Pathologically expanded recipient clonotypes increased progressively from day 30 to day 180 as diversity fell. At the given depth, recipient repertoires were over 97% de novo clonotypes.

The CDR3 length is 13 residues. V was cut by 2 bases and J by 5 bases, with 8 bases left in between. Germline CDR1 SGHRS, CDR2 YFSETQ. This sequence joins TRBV5-1 and TRBJ2-1; D is unresolved. This receptor was identified in a male patient between 40 and 49 years old who had an allogeneic stem cell transplant from a related donor, so the T cells may come from the graft donor. Some clones in this sample may be carry-over from other donors' samples. Sample: PBMCs, taken 180 days after allogeneic stem cell transplant. CDR3 DNA sequence: TGCGCCAGCAGCTTAGGGATTAACAATGAGCAGTTCTTC. This encodes CASSLGINNEQFF.